The clone carrying this T cell receptor (beta chain) was observed at least ten times. The record originates from a study of shared clonotypes between healthy human individuals. Splitting of CD4+ cells produced CD45RA+ naive and CD45RA-negative memory subsets. Per germline, CDR1 SGHTA and CDR2 FQGNSA. The CDR3 spans 13 residues. Trimming cost V 5 bases and J 7 bases, with 12 bases left between them. Produced via immunoSEQ multiplex PCR; TCRdb's table is partial and in-frame only. The sample has nearly 750,000 clones, roughly 72% seen once; the top ten hold about 1.7%. This sequence joins TRBV7-2 and TRBJ2-1; no definite D call. This TCR derives from a woman in her twenties or thirties in good health. Sequenced material: memory CD4+ T cells sorted from blood. Subset described: CD45RA-negative fraction. CDR3 residues: CASSTYLENEQFF. In nucleotides, the CDR3 is TGTGCCAGCAGCACCTACCTAGAAAATGAGCAGTTCTTC. The full variable domain, with the rest looked up from reference TRBV7-2 and TRBJ2-1, is GAGVSQSPSNKVTEKGKDVELRCDPISGHTALYWYRQSLGQGLEFLIYFQGNSAPDKSGLPSDRFSAERTGGSVSTLTIQRTQQEDSAVYLCASSTYLENEQFFGPGTRLTVL.